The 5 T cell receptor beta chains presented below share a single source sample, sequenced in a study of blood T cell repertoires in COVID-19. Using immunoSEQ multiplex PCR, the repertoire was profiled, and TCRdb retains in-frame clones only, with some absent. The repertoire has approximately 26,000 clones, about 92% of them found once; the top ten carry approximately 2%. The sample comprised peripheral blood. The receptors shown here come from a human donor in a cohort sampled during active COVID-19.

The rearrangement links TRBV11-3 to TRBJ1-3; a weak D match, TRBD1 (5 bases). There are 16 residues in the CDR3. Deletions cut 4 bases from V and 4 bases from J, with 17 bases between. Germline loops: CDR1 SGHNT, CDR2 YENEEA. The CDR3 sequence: CASSSRLSAGGNTIYF. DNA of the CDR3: TGTGCCAGCAGCTCAAGATTAAGTGCAGGGGGAAACACCATATATTTT.

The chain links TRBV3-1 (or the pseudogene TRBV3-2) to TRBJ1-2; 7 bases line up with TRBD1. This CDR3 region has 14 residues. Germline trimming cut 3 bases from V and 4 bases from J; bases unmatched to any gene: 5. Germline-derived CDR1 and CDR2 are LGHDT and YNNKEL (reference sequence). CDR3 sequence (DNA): TGTGCCAGCAGCCATGGGACAGCTATCTATGGCTACACCTTC. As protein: CASSHGTAIYGYTF.

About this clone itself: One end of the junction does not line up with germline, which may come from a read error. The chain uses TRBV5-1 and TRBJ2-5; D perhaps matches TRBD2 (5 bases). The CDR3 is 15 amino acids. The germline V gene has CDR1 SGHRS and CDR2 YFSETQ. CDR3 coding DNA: TGCGCCAGCAGCCCAGGACTGGACCTAAGAGAGGCCCAGTACTTC. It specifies CASSPGLDLREAQYF.

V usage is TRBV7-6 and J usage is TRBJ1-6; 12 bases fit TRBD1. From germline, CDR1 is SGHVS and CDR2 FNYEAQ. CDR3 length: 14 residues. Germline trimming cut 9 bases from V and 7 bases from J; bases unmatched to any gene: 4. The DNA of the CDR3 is TGTGCCAGTGGGGACAGGGGGCCGAATTCACCCCTCCACTTT. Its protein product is CASGDRGPNSPLHF. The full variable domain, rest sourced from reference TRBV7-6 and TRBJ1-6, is GAGVSQSPRYKVTKRGQDVALRCDPISGHVSLYWYRQALGQGPEFLTYFNYEAQQDKSGLPNDRFSAERPEGSISTLTIQRTEQRDSAMYRCASGDRGPNSPLHFGNGTRLTVT.

The CDR3 protein is CASSPTGGQGNEQYF. In nucleotides, the CDR3 is TGTGCCAGCAGCCCGACAGGGGGCCAAGGGAATGAGCAGTACTTC. This chain links TRBV7-9 with TRBJ2-7, with 10 bases fitting TRBD1. The V segment lost 5 bases and the J segment 7 bases; nucleotides outside the gene matches: 11. CDR1 and CDR2 (germline): SEHNR, FQNEAQ (reference sequence). The CDR3 covers 15 residues.